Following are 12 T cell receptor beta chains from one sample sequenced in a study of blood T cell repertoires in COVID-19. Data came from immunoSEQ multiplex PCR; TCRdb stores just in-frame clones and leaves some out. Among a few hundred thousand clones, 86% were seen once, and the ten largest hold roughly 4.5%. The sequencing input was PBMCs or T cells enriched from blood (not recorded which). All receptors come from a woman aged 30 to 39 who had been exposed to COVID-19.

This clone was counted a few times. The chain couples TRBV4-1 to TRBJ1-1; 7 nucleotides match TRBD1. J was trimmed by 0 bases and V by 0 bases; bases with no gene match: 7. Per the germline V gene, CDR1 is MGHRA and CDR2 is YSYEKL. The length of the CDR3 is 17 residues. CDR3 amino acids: CASSQDSPGGVNTEAFF. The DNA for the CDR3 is TGCGCCAGCAGCCAAGATAGTCCAGGGGGAGTGAACACTGAAGCTTTCTTT.

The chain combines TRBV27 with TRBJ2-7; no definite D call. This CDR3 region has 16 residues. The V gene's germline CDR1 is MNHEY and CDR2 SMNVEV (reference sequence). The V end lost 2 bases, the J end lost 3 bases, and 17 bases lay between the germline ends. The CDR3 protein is CASSLVPGPPRYEQYF. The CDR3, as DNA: TGTGCCAGCAGTTTAGTTCCAGGTCCCCCCCGCTACGAGCAGTACTTC.

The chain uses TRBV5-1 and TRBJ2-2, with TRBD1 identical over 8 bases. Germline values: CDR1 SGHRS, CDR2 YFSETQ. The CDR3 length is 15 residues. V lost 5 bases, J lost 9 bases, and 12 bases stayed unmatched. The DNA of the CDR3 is TGCGCCAGCAGAGAGACAGGGGCCAAAGGGTGGGAGCTGTTTTTT. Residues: CASRETGAKGWELFF.

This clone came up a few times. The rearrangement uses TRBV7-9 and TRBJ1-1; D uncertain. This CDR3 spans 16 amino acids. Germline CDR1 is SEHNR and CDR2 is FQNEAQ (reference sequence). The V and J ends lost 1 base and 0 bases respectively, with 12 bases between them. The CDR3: CASSLEILSMNTEAFF. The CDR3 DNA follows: TGTGCCAGCAGCTTAGAGATTCTGAGCATGAACACTGAAGCTTTCTTT. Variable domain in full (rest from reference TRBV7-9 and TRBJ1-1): DTGVSQNPRHKITKRGQNVTFRCDPISEHNRLYWYRQTLGQGPEFLTYFQNEAQLEKSRLLSDRFSAERPKGSFSTLEIQRTEQGDSAMYLCASSLEILSMNTEAFFGQGTRLTVV.

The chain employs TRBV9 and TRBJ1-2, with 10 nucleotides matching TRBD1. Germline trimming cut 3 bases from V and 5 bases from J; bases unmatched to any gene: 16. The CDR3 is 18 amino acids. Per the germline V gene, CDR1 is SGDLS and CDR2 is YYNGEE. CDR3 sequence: CASSEGTGELPMEYGYTF. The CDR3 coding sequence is TGTGCCAGCAGCGAGGGGACAGGGGAGCTGCCAATGGAGTATGGCTACACCTTC.

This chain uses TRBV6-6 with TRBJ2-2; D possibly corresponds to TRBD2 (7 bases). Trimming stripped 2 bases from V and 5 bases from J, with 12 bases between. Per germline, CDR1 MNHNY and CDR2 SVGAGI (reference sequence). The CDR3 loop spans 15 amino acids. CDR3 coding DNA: TGTGCCAGCAGTTACGGGGGGGCTGGGACCGGGGAGCTGTTTTTT. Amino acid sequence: CASSYGGAGTGELFF.

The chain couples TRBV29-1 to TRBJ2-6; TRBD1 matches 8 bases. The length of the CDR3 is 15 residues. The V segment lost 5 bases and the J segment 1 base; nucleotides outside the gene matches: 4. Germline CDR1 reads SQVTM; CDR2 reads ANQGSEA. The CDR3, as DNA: TGCAGCGTTACAGGGGGTCTGTCTGGGGCCAACGTCCTGACTTTC. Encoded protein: CSVTGGLSGANVLTF.

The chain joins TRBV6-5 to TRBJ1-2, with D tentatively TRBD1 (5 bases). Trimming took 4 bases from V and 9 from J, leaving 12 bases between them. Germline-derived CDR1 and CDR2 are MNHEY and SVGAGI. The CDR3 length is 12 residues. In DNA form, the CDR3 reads TGTGCCAGCAGTTCCCCGCAGGGTCGCTACACCTTC. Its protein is CASSSPQGRYTF.

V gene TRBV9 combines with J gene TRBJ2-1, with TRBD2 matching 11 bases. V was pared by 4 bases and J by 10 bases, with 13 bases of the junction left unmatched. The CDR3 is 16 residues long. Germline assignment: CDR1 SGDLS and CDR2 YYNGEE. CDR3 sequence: CASSHREGSGGVEQFF. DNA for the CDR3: TGTGCCAGCAGCCATCGGGAGGGTAGCGGGGGGGTAGAGCAGTTCTTC.

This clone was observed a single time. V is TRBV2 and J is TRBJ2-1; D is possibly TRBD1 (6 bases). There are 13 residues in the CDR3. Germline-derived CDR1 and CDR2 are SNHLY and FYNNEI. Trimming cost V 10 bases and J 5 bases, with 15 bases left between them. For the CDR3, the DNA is TGTGCCACTGCCCGGGACATAGACAATGAGCAGTTCTTC. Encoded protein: CATARDIDNEQFF.

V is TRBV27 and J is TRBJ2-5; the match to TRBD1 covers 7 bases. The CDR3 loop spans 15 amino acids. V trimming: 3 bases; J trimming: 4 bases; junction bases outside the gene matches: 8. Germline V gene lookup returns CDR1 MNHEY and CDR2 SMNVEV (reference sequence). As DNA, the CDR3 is TGTGCCAGCAGTTTTCGAGGGGGCACGGCAGAGACCCAGTACTTC. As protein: CASSFRGGTAETQYF.

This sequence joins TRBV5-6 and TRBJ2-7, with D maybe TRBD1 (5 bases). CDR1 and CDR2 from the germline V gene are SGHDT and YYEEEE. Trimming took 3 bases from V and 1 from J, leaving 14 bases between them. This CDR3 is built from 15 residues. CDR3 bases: TGTGCCAGCAGCTCGGTGACAGAAGGATCCTACGAGCAGTACTTC. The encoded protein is CASSSVTEGSYEQYF.